A selection of T cell receptor beta chains follows, all from one sample in a study of blood T cell repertoires in COVID-19. Some clones are missing from TCRdb's copy, which holds only in-frame ones; the method was immunoSEQ multiplex PCR. The profile shows hundreds of thousands of clones, roughly 87% of them singletons. Sequencing was performed on PBMCs or T cells enriched from blood (not recorded which). All receptors come from a woman aged 30 to 39 who had recovered from COVID-19. Each CDR3 is given with its conserved first and last residue. D genes are given only for firm matches.

CDR3 protein | V gene | D gene | J gene
CASSSPTSGNTIYF | TRBV7-8 | NA | TRBJ1-3
CASSFLQGNTEAFF | TRBV5-5 | NA | TRBJ1-1
CASSFGGDEAFF | TRBV7-9 | NA | TRBJ1-1
CASGFRVRETQYF | TRBV12-5 | NA | TRBJ2-5
CASSHPGQQIDTDTQYF | TRBV14 | TRBD1 | TRBJ2-3
CSALGEKLFF | TRBV20-1 | NA | TRBJ1-4
CASSQDPADTQYF | TRBV3-1/TRBV3-2 | NA | TRBJ2-3
CASPLGTPGNTIYF | TRBV6-4 | NA | TRBJ1-3
CASRTGTSEQYF | TRBV12-3/TRBV12-4 | TRBD1 | TRBJ2-7
CASSLTGPYEQYF | TRBV27 | NA | TRBJ2-7
CASSSGYGYTF | TRBV12-3/TRBV12-4 | NA | TRBJ1-2
CASSPKGGRDTEAFF | TRBV5-4 | NA | TRBJ1-1
CASSLSAGGSSYEQYF | TRBV28 | TRBD2 | TRBJ2-7
CAISESNPGVYGYTF | TRBV10-3 | NA | TRBJ1-2
CASSQRQGAKNIQYF | TRBV23-1 | TRBD1 | TRBJ2-4
CARSFAREGRSVPSTDTQYF | TRBV5-3 | TRBD2 | TRBJ2-3
CASTFRGIHTIYGYTF | TRBV28 | NA | TRBJ1-2
CASSPDRSTYEQYF | TRBV7-2 | NA | TRBJ2-7
CASALEEETQYF | TRBV12-5 | NA | TRBJ2-5
CASSVEAGQTEAFF | TRBV9 | NA | TRBJ1-1
CASESGQGFTEAFF | TRBV5-1 | NA | TRBJ1-1
CATSQGMNTEAFF | TRBV9 | NA | TRBJ1-1
CASSPSAGSYEQYF | TRBV11-3 | NA | TRBJ2-7
CATSKRDSSYEQYF | TRBV15 | TRBD1 | TRBJ2-7
CASSPTSGSLSGKFF | TRBV28 | TRBD2 | TRBJ2-1
CASSLGGAGGYTF | TRBV5-5 | NA | TRBJ1-2
CASSQRGPFSTGFRSPLHF | TRBV3-1/TRBV3-2 | TRBD1 | TRBJ1-6
CSASAPGLPYNEQFF | TRBV20-1 | TRBD2 | TRBJ2-1